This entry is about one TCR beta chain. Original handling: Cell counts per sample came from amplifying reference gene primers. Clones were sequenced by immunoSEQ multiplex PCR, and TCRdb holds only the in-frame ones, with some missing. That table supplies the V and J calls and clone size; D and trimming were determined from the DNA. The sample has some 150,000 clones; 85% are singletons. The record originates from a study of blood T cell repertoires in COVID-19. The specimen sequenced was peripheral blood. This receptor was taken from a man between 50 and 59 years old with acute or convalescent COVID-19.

CDR3 DNA: TGTGCCAGCAGTTTCGGAGGGTCTGGCTACACCTTC. Its protein product is CASSFGGSGYTF. This sequence joins TRBV12-3 or TRBV12-4 and TRBJ1-2; D is unclear. Trimming pared 3 bases from V and 7 bases from J, leaving 9 bases between. CDR3 size: 12 residues.